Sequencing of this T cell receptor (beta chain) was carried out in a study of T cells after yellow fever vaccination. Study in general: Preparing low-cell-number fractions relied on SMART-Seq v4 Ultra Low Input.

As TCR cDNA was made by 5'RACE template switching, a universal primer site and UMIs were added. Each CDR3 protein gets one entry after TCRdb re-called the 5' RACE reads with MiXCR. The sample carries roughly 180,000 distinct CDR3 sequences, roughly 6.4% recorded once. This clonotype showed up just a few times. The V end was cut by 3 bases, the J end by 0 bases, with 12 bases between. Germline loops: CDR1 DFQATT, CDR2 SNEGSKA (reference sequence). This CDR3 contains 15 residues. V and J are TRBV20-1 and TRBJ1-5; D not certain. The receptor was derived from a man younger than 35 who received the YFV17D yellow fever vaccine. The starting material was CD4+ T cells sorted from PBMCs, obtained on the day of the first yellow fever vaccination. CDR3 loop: CSASIAGDSNQPQHF. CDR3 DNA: TGCAGTGCTAGTATAGCCGGAGATAGCAATCAGCCCCAGCATTTT.